The clone carrying this T cell receptor beta chain showed up just a few times. Antigen specificity is unknown. cDNA carried unique molecular identifiers, and a universal primer site was added by template switching. TCRdb re-analysed the 5' RACE reads in MiXCR, keeping a single row per CDR3 protein. The data hold approximately 690,000 distinct CDR3 sequences, with 6.1% observed a single time. The data derive from a study of identical twins. CDR3 length: 14 amino acids. Between the trimmed V and J ends, which lost 1 base and 7 bases, there was a span of 11 bases. Germline assignment: CDR1 LNHDA and CDR2 SQIVND (reference sequence). Notes on the study in general: Researchers reported excess low generation probability among twin-shared out-of-frame alpha sequences. Models underestimated how often monozygotic twins shared out-of-frame TCR alpha. Cord blood beta clonotypes present at high abundance carried fewer insertions; no such pattern appeared in memory repertoires.

This sequence was found in a man younger than 35 in good health. Sequences were obtained from naive T cells sorted from blood. The chain links TRBV19 to TRBJ2-1; tentative D call: TRBD2 (5 bases). The CDR3 region has the DNA TGTGCCAGTAGTATAGGCCTAGCTATGAATGAGCAGTTCTTC. Its protein product is CASSIGLAMNEQFF.